This TCR beta chain stems from a study of early T cells in non-severe SARS-CoV-2 infection. Study-wide points: VDJdb matches were skewed toward anti-spike CD8 T cell responses.

A remark on this clonotype: Its antigen is unidentified.

Using its own MiXCR run on the 5' RACE reads, TCRdb lists one record per CDR3 protein. Of 35,000 to 45,000 distinct CDR3 sequences listed, roughly 6% were seen once; the top ten hold approximately 7.5%. The clonotype was recovered from an adult who was a healthcare worker with PCR-confirmed SARS-CoV-2 infection or an uninfected control (not recorded which). This sample comprised whole blood, obtained at baseline.

CDR3 region: CASSTRTDNEQFF. CDR3 sequence (DNA): TGTGCCAGCAGTACGCGGACGGACAATGAGCAGTTCTTC. The chain has TRBV12-3 or TRBV12-4 and TRBJ2-1; D is ambiguous. Trimming cost V 5 bases and J 5 bases, with 10 bases left between them. This CDR3 is 13 amino acids long.